Listed below are T cell receptor beta chains from one sample, sequenced in a study of blood T cell repertoires in COVID-19. Produced via immunoSEQ multiplex PCR; TCRdb's table is partial and in-frame only. The sample shows roughly 250,000 clones, around nine tenths of them seen only once. Sequenced sample: peripheral blood. Source of these receptors: a woman aged 40 to 50 who had recovered from COVID-19. Both conserved end residues are part of each CDR3. The D gene is left open where the match is weak. Clone size is stated in some rows and not others, as once, few, many or a class when expanded.

D gene	J gene	clone size	V gene	CDR3 DNA	CDR3 protein
TRBD1	TRBJ1-6	NA	TRBV30	TGTGCCTGGAGTCCCCGGACAGGGAATTATTCACCCCTCCACTTT	CAWSPRTGNYSPLHF
TRBD1	TRBJ1-5	NA	TRBV3-1/TRBV3-2	TGTGCCAGCAGCCAAGGAATAGGGACAGGGGTCAATCAGCCCCAGCATTTT	CASSQGIGTGVNQPQHF
NA	TRBJ2-3	NA	TRBV4-3	TGCGCCAGCAGCCAAAAAGGCGGAAGCACAGATACGCAGTATTTT	CASSQKGGSTDTQYF
NA	TRBJ2-1	NA	TRBV5-1	TGCGCCAGCAGCTTGGTCCCGGGGTGGAATGAGCAGTTCTTC	CASSLVPGWNEQFF
NA	TRBJ2-7	NA	TRBV5-1	TGCGCCAGCAGCTTAAACCGGGACACCTACGAGCAGTACTTC	CASSLNRDTYEQYF
NA	TRBJ1-1	NA	TRBV5-1	TGCGCCAGCAGCTTGGAGGAGGGGAGAAAAGCTTTCTTT	CASSLEEGRKAFF
TRBD2	TRBJ2-3	NA	TRBV28	TGTGCCAGCAAAAGAGCGGGGGAAACAGATACGCAGTATTTT	CASKRAGETDTQYF
TRBD1	TRBJ2-5	NA	TRBV6-5	TGTGCCAGCAGGATTACAGGGGATGGGCAAGAGACCCAGTACTTC	CASRITGDGQETQYF
NA	TRBJ1-2	few	TRBV10-2	TGCGCCAGCAGTTCAGGGGAAAGTGGCTACACCTTC	CASSSGESGYTF
TRBD2	TRBJ2-7	NA	TRBV7-2	TGTGCCAGCAGCTCGCGACTAGCGGCTACTTACGAGCAGTACTTC	CASSSRLAATYEQYF
NA	TRBJ1-2	NA	TRBV12-3/TRBV12-4	TGTGCCAGCAGTTTTTTGCGTAGTGGCTACACCTTC	CASSFLRSGYTF
TRBD2	TRBJ2-1	NA	TRBV7-3	TGTGCCAGCAGCCTAGCGGGGGGCGCCTACAATGAGCAGTTCTTC	CASSLAGGAYNEQFF
NA	TRBJ2-5	NA	TRBV6-5	TGTGCCAGCAGTTACTCTTTTCAGCAAGAGACCCAGTACTTC	CASSYSFQQETQYF
TRBD1	TRBJ1-2	NA	TRBV6-6	TGTGCCAGCCGGACAGGGGCCTTTACTAACTATGGCTACACCTTC	CASRTGAFTNYGYTF
NA	TRBJ2-7	NA	TRBV3-1/TRBV3-2	TGTGCCAGCAGCCAAGGGACAAGCTCCTACGAGCAGTACTTC	CASSQGTSSYEQYF
NA	TRBJ1-4	NA	TRBV5-4	TGTGCCAGCAGCTTGGCCCAGGAAAAACTGTTTTTT	CASSLAQEKLFF
NA	TRBJ2-7	NA	TRBV6-2/TRBV6-3	TGTGCCAGCAGTTACTCTGCGAACAGGCACGAGCAGTACTTC	CASSYSANRHEQYF
TRBD1	TRBJ1-1	once	TRBV4-3	TGCGCCAGCAGCCAAGGGACCGGGACAGGGAACACTGAAGCTTTCTTT	CASSQGTGTGNTEAFF
TRBD1	TRBJ2-2	NA	TRBV5-5	TGTGCCAGCAGCTACCCGGGACAGGGGACAACCGGGGAGCTGTTTTTT	CASSYPGQGTTGELFF